The clone carrying this T cell receptor beta chain has just a few counts. What it binds is unknown. Trimming left V 1 base short and J 0 bases short, with 15 bases between. This CDR3 has 17 amino acids. The germline CDR1 and CDR2 sequences are MGHRA and YSYEKL. The cDNA had a unique molecular identifier and a template-switch universal primer site. TCRdb reanalysed the 5' RACE reads using MiXCR and keeps one entry per CDR3 protein. The table records more than 350,000 distinct CDR3 sequences, around 9.7% of them present only once. This sample stems from a study of identical twins. Broader study findings: Models predicted less out-of-frame TCR alpha sharing in monozygotic twins than was found. Where out-of-frame alpha sequences were twin-shared, they showed excess low generation probability.

The genes are TRBV4-1 and TRBJ1-1; unclear D gene. Material: naive T cells sorted from blood. The TCR originated in a woman between 50 and 59 years old in good health. CDR3: CASSQASGTTMNTEAFF. The CDR3 DNA reads as TGCGCCAGCAGCCAAGCATCAGGAACAACCATGAACACTGAAGCTTTCTTT.